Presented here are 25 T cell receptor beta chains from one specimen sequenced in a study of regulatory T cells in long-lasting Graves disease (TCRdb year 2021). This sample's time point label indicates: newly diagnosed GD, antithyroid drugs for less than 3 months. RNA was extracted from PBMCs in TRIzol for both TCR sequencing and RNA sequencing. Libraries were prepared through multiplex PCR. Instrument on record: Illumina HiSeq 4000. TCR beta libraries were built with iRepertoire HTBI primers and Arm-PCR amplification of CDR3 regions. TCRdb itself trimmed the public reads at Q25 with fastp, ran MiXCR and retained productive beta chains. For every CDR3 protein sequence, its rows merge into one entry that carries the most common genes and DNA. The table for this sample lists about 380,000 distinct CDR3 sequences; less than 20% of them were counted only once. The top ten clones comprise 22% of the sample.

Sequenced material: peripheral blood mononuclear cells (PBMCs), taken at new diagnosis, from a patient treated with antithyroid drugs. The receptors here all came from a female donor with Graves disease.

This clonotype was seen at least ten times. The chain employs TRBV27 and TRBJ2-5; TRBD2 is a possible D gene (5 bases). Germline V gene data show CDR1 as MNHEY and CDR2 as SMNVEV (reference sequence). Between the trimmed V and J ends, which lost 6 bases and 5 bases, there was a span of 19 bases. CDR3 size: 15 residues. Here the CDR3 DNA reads TGTGCCAGCAGCTCCAGGACGTTCCGGGGTGAGACCCAGTACTTC. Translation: CASSSRTFRGETQYF.

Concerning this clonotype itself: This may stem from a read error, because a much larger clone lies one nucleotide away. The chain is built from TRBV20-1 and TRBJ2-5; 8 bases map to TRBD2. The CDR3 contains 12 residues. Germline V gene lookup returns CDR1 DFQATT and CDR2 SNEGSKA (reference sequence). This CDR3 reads CSARGGGETRYF. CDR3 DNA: TGCAGTGCCCGGGGGGGGGGAGAGACCCGGTACTTC.

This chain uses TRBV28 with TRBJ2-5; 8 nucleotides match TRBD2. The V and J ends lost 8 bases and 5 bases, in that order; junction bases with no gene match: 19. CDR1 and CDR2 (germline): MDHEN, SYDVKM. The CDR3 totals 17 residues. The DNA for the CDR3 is TGTGCCAGCTCACCCGTACCGGGACTAGGGGAGTCGGAGACCCAGTACTTC. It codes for CASSPVPGLGESETQYF.

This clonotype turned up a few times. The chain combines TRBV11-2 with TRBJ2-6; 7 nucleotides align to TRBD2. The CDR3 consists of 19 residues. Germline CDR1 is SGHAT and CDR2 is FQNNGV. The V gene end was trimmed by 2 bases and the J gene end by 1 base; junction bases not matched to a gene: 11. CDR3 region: CASSLFLRGSRSGANVLTF. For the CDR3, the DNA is TGTGCCAGCAGCTTATTCCTCCGCGGGAGCAGATCTGGGGCCAACGTCCTGACTTTC.

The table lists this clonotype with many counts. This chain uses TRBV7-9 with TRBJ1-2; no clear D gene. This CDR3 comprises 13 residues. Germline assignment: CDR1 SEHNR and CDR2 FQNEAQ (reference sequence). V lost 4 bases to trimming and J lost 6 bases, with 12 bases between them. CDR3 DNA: TGTGCCAGCAGCTATACAAGGGCGGATGGCTACACCTTC. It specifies CASSYTRADGYTF.

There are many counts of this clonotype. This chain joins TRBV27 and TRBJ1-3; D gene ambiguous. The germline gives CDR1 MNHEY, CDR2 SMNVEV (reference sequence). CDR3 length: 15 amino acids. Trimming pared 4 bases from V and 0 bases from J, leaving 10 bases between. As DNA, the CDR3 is TGTGCCAGCAGTTCCGACTTCCACTCTGGAAACACCATATATTTT. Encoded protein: CASSSDFHSGNTIYF.

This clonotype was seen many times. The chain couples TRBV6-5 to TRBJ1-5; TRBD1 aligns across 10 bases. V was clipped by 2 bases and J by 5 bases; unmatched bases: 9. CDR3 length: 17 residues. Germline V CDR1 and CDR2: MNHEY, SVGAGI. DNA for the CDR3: TGTGCCAGCAGTTACCTCCGGGACAGGGGCTTTTATCAGCCCCAGCATTTT. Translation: CASSYLRDRGFYQPQHF.

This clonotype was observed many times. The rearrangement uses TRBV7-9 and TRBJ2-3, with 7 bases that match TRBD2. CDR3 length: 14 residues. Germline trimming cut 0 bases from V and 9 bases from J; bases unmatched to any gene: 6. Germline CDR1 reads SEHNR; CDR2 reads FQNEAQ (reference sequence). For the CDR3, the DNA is TGTGCCAGCAGCTTAGCGGGTACTAGCGAAACGCAGTATTTT. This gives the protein CASSLAGTSETQYF.

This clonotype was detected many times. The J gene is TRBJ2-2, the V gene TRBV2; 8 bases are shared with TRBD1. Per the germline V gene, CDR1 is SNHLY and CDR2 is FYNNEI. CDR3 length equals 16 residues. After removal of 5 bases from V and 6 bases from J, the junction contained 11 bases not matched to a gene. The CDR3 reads CASSPSDRASAGELFF. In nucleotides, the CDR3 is TGTGCCAGCAGTCCCTCGGACAGGGCTAGCGCCGGGGAGCTGTTTTTT.

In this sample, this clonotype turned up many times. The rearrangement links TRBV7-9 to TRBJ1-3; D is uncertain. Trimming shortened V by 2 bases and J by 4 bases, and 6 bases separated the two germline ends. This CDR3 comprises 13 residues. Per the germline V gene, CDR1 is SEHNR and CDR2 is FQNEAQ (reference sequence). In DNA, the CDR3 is TGTGCCAGCAGCTTATATCTGGGAAACACCATATATTTT. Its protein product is CASSLYLGNTIYF.

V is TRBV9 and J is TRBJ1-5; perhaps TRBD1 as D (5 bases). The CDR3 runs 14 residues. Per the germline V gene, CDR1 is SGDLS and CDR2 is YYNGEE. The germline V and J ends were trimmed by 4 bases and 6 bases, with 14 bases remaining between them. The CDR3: CASSPRAGSQPQHF. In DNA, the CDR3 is TGTGCCAGCAGCCCCCGCGCAGGGAGTCAGCCCCAGCATTTT.

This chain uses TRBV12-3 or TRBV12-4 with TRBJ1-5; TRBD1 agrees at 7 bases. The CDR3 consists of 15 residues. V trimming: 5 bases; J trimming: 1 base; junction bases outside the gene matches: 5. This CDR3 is CASSLRQGSNQPQHF. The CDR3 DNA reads TGTGCCAGCAGTCTTCGACAGGGAAGCAATCAGCCCCAGCATTTT.

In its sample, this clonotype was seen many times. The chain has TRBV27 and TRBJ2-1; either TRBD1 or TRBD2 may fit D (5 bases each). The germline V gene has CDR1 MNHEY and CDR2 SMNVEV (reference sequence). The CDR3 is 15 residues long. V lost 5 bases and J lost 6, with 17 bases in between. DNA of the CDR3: TGTGCCAGCAGTCGAAGGGACGAGGACTCCAATGAGCAGTTCTTC. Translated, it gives CASSRRDEDSNEQFF.

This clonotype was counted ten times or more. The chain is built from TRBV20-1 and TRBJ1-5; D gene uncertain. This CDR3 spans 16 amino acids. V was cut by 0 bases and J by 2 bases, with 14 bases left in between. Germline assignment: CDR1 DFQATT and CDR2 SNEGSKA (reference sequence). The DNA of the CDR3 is TGCAGTGCTAGAGATCAGACTAACCCCCGCAATCAGCCCCAGCATTTT. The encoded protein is CSARDQTNPRNQPQHF.

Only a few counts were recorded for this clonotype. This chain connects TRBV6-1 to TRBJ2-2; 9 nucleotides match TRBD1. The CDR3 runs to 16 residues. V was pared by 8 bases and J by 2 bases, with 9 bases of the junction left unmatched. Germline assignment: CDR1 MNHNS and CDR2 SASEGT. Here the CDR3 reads CASRDLDRGNTGELFF. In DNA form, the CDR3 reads TGTGCCAGCCGCGACCTGGACAGGGGAAACACCGGGGAGCTGTTTTTT.

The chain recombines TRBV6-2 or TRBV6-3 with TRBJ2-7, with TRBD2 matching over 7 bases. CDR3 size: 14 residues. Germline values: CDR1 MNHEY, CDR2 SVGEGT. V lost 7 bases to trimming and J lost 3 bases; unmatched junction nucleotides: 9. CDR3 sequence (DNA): TGTGCCAGCAAGCGGCCTAGCGGCCGCTACGAGCAGTACTTC. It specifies CASKRPSGRYEQYF.

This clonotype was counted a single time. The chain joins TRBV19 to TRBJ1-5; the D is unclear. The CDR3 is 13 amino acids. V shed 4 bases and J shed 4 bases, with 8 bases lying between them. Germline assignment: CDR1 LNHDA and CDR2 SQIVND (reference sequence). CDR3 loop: CASSTQRNQPQHF. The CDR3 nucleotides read TGTGCCAGTAGTACCCAGCGAAATCAGCCCCAGCATTTT. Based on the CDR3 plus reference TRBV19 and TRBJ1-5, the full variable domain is DGGITQSPKYLFRKEGQNVTLSCEQNLNHDAMYWYRQDPGQGLRLIYYSQIVNDFQKGDIAEGYSVSREKKESFPLTVTSAQKNPTAFYLCASSTQRNQPQHFGDGTRLSIL.

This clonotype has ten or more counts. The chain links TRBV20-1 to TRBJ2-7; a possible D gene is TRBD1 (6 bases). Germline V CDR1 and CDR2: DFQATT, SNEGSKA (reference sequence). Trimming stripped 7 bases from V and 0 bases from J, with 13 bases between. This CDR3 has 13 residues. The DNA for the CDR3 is TGCAGTGAAACAGGGTTGAGCTCCTACGAGCAGTACTTC. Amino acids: CSETGLSSYEQYF.

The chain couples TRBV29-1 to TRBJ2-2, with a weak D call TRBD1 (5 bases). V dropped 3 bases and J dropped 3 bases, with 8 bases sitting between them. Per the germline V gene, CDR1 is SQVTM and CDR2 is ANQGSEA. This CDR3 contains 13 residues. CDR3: CSVEKGYTGELFF. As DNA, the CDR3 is TGCAGCGTTGAGAAGGGGTACACCGGGGAGCTGTTTTTT.

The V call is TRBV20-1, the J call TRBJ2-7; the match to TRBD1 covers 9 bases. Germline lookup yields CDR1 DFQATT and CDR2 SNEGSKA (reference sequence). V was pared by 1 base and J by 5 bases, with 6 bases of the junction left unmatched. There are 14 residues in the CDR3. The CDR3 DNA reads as TGCAGTGCTAGAGGGAACAGGGGGCTCGACGAGCAGTACTTC. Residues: CSARGNRGLDEQYF.

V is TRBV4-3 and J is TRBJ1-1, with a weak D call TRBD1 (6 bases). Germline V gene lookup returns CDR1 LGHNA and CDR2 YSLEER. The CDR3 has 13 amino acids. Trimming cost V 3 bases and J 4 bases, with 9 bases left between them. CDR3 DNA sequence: TGCGCCAGCAGCCATGGAGGGGGCACTGAAGCTTTCTTT. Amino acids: CASSHGGGTEAFF.

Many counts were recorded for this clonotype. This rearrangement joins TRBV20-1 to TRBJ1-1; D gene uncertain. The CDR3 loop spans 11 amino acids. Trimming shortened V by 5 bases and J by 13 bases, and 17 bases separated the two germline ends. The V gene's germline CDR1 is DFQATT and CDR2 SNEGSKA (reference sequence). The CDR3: CSAARPPDLFF. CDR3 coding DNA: TGCAGTGCTGCCCGTCCCCCCGACCTTTTCTTT.

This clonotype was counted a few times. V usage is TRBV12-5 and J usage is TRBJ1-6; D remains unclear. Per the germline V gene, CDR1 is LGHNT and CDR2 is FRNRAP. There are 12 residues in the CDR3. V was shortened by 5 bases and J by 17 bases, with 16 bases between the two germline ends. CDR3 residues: CASGASLIGVHF. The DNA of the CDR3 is TGTGCTAGTGGTGCAAGCCTAATTGGGGTCCACTTT.

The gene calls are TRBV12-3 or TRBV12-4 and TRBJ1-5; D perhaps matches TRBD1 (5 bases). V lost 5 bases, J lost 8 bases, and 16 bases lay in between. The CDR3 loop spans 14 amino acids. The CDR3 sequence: CASSPAGLLEPQHF. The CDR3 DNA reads TGTGCCAGCAGTCCTGCGGGGCTCTTGGAGCCCCAGCATTTT.

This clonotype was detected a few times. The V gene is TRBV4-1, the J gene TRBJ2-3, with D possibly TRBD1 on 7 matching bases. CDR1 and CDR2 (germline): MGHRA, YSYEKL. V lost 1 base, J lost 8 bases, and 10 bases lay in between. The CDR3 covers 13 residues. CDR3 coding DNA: TGCGCCAGCAGCCAAGGACAGGGAGGTACGCAGTATTTT. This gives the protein CASSQGQGGTQYF.